These 9 T cell receptor beta chains came from one sample sequenced in a study of blood T cell repertoires in COVID-19. Assay used: immunoSEQ multiplex PCR; TCRdb lists only in-frame clones, some missing. The sample holds approximately 670,000 clones; just under 90% are singletons and the top ten take under 0.3%. The sample was peripheral blood. The receptors derive from a woman aged 18 to 35 with acute or convalescent COVID-19.

This clone was picked up a small number of times. The chain recombines TRBV27 with TRBJ1-1; a weak D match, TRBD1 (6 bases). The CDR3 consists of 15 residues. The V gene's germline CDR1 is MNHEY and CDR2 SMNVEV (reference sequence). The V and J ends lost 4 bases and 0 bases respectively, with 12 bases between them. CDR3 DNA: TGTGCCAGCAGTTGGACAGCACCCTTGAACACTGAAGCTTTCTTT. Amino acids: CASSWTAPLNTEAFF.

The rearrangement joins TRBV27 to TRBJ2-3; tentative D call: TRBD1 (6 bases). Trimming took 4 bases from V and 5 from J, leaving 7 bases between them. CDR1 is MNHEY and CDR2 is SMNVEV in the germline V gene (reference sequence). The CDR3 spans 12 residues. Written as DNA, the CDR3 is TGTGCCAGCAGTTCCAGGGGAGATACGCAGTATTTT. Protein: CASSSRGDTQYF.

V and J are TRBV7-2 and TRBJ2-7; TRBD1 agrees at 8 bases. The CDR3 contains 12 residues. In germline, CDR1 is SGHTA, CDR2 FQGNSA. V lost 7 bases, J lost 5 bases, and 4 bases stayed unmatched. The CDR3 region has the DNA TGTGCCAGCAACGGACAGGGCGACGAGCAGTACTTC. The encoded protein is CASNGQGDEQYF.

This chain links TRBV30 with TRBJ2-2, with a weak D call TRBD2 (5 bases). V shed 3 bases and J shed 0 bases, with 8 bases lying between them. This CDR3 contains 14 residues. The germline V gene has CDR1 GTSNPN and CDR2 SVGIG (reference sequence). The CDR3: CAWRRDTNTGELFF. The DNA of the CDR3 is TGTGCCTGGAGACGGGATACGAACACCGGGGAGCTGTTTTTT.

The chain combines TRBV5-1 with TRBJ1-1; 8 bases are a match to TRBD1. V was pared by 4 bases and J by 1 base, with 3 bases of the junction left unmatched. Germline-derived CDR1 and CDR2 are SGHRS and YFSETQ. This CDR3 is 14 amino acids long. The CDR3 DNA reads TGCGCCAGCAGCCGTACAGGGGGGAACACTGAAGCTTTCTTT. Translated, it gives CASSRTGGNTEAFF. Full variable domain (outside the CDR3, taken from reference TRBV5-1 and TRBJ1-1): KAGVTQTPRYLIKTRGQQVTLSCSPISGHRSVSWYQQTPGQGLQFLFEYFSETQRNKGNFPGRFSGRQFSNSRSEMNVSTLELGDSALYLCASSRTGGNTEAFFGQGTRLTVV.

V gene TRBV6-2 or TRBV6-3 combines with J gene TRBJ1-2; TRBD1 agrees at 7 bases. CDR1 and CDR2 from the germline V gene are MNHEY and SVGEGT. With V trimmed by 4 bases and J by 4 bases, 3 bases remained unmatched. This CDR3 spans 13 amino acids. CDR3 bases: TGTGCCAGCAGTTTACAGGGGAGCTATGGCTACACCTTC. Translation gives CASSLQGSYGYTF.

The chain combines TRBV28 with TRBJ2-4, with 9 bases matching TRBD1. Trimming removed 3 bases from V and 4 bases from J; junction bases left unmatched: 13. The CDR3 extends over 18 amino acids. Per germline, CDR1 MDHEN and CDR2 SYDVKM. In nucleotides, the CDR3 is TGTGCCAGCAGTTTCCCCTCAATACAGGGGGCAGTAAAAAACATTCAGTACTTC. Residues: CASSFPSIQGAVKNIQYF.

The chain uses TRBV11-2 and TRBJ2-7; D gene ambiguous. The V end was cut by 4 bases, the J end by 3 bases, with 7 bases between. Germline V gene sequence: CDR1 SGHAT, CDR2 FQNNGV. The CDR3 contains 12 residues. CDR3 DNA: TGTGCCAGCAGCTCTGACAACTACGAGCAGTACTTC. Residues: CASSSDNYEQYF.

J is TRBJ1-2 and V is TRBV6-6; 8 bases line up with TRBD1. Germline CDR1 reads MNHNY; CDR2 reads SVGAGI (reference sequence). The CDR3 contains 14 residues. The ends lost 6 bases at V and 8 bases at J; junction bases unmatched: 11. CDR3 region: CASSTSTGDRGYTF. In nucleotides, the CDR3 is TGTGCCAGCAGCACTTCGACAGGGGATCGGGGCTACACCTTC.